The TCR beta chain under discussion was sequenced for a study of blood T cell repertoires in COVID-19. Study overall: Researchers got acute and convalescent COVID-19 samples from the United States, Italy and Spain.

Here immunoSEQ multiplex PCR was the method, and the copy in TCRdb shows in-frame clones only, minus some. The sample has about 190,000 clones; about 90% are singletons. This CDR3 is 17 amino acids long. Trimming removed 3 bases from V and 0 bases from J; junction bases left unmatched: 2. In germline, CDR1 is KGHSH, CDR2 LQKENI. The TCR comes from a man aged 50 to 59 with acute or convalescent COVID-19. The genes are TRBV18 and TRBJ2-1, with TRBD2 matching over 13 bases. What was sequenced was peripheral blood. CDR3 in amino acids: CASSPRTSGSSYNEQFF. The CDR3 DNA follows: TGTGCCAGCTCACCCAGGACTAGCGGGAGCTCCTACAATGAGCAGTTCTTC.